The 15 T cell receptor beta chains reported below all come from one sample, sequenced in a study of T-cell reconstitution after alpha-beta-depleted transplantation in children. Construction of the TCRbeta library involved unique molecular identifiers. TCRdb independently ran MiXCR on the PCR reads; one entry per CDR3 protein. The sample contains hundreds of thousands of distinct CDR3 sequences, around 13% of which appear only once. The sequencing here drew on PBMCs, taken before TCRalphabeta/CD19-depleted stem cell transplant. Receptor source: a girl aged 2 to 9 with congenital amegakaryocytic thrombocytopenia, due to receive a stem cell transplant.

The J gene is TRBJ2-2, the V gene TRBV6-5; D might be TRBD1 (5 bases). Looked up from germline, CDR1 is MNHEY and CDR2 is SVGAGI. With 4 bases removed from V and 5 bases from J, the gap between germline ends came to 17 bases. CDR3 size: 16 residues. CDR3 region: CASSLIWGILTGELFF. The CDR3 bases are TGTGCCAGCAGTTTAATTTGGGGCATCTTAACCGGGGAGCTGTTTTTT.

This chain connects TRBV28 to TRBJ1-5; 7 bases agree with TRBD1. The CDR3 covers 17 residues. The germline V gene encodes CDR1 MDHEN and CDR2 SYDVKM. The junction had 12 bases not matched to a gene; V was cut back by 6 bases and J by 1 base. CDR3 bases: TGTGCCAGCAGGACCCTGGGGAGCAGGGGGAGCAATCAGCCCCAGCATTTT. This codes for CASRTLGSRGSNQPQHF. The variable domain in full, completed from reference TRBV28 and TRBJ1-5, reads DVKVTQSSRYLVKRTGEKVFLECVQDMDHENMFWYRQDPGLGLRLIYFSYDVKMKEKGDIPEGYSVSREKKERFSLILESASTNQTSMYLCASRTLGSRGSNQPQHFGDGTRLSIL.

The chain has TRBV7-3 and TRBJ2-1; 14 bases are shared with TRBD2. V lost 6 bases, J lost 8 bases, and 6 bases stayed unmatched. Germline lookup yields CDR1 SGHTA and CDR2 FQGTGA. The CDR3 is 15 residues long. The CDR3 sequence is CASSRLAGGLYEQFF. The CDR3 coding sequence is TGTGCCAGCAGTAGACTAGCGGGAGGGCTCTATGAGCAGTTCTTC.

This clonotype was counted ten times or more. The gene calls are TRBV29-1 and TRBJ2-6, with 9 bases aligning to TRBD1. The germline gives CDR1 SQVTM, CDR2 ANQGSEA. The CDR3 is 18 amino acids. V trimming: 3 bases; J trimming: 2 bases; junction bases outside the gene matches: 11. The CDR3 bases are TGCAGCGTTGATGGGCTACAGGGGGCTGGGACTGGGGCCAACGTCCTGACTTTC. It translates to CSVDGLQGAGTGANVLTF.

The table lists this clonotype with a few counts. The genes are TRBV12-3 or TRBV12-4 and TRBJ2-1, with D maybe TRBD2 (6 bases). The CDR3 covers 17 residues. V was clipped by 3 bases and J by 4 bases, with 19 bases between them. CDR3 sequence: CASSFSPHHLAYNEQFF. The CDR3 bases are TGTGCCAGCAGTTTTTCCCCCCACCACCTAGCGTACAATGAGCAGTTCTTC.

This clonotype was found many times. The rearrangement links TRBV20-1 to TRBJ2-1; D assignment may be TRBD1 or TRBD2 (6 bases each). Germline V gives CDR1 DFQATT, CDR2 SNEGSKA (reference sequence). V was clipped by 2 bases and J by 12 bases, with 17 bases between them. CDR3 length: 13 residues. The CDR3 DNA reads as TGCAGTGCTAGAACGGGGGCCTCGGTTTGGCAGTTCTTC. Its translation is CSARTGASVWQFF.

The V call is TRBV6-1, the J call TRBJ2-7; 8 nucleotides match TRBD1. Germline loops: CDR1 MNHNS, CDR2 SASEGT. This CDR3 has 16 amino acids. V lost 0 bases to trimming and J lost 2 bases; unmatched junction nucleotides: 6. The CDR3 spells CASSEALGQGAYEQYF. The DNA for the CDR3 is TGTGCCAGCAGTGAAGCGCTAGGACAGGGAGCCTACGAGCAGTACTTC.

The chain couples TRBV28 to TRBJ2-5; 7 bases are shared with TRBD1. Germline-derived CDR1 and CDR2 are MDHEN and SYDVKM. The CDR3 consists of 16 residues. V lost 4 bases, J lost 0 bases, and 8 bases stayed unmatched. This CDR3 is CASSSIETGNQETQYF. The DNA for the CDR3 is TGTGCCAGCAGTTCGATAGAGACAGGGAACCAAGAGACCCAGTACTTC.

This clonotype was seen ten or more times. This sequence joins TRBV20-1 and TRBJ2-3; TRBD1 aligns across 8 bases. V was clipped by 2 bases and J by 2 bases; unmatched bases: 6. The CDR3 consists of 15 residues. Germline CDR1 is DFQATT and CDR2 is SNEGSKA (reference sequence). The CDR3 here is CSARPGTGFTDTQYF. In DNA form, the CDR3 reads TGCAGTGCTAGACCCGGGACAGGCTTCACAGATACGCAGTATTTT.

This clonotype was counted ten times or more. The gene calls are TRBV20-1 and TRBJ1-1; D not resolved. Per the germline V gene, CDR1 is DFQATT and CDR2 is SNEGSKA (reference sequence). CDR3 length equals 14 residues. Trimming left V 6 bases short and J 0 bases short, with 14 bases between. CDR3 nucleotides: TGCAGTGCGCCTAAGGACCCTATGAACACTGAAGCTTTCTTT. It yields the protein CSAPKDPMNTEAFF.

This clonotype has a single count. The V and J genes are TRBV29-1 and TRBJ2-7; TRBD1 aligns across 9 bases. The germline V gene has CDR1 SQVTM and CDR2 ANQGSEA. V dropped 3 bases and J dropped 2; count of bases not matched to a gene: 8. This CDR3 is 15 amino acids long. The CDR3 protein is CSVEQVGTGTYEQYF. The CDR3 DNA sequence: TGCAGCGTTGAGCAAGTTGGGACAGGGACCTACGAGCAGTACTTC.

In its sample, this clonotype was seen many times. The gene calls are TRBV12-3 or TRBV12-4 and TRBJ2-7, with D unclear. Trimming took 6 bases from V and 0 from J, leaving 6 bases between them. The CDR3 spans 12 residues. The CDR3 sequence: CASRESSYEQYF. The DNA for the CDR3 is TGTGCCAGCAGGGAGAGCTCCTACGAGCAGTACTTC.

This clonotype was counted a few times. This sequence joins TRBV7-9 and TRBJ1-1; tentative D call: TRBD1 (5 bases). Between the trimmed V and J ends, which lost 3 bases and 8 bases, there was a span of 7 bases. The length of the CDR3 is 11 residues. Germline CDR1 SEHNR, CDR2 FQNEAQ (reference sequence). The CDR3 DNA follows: TGTGCCAGCAGCTTCGGGGGGGAAGCTTTCTTT. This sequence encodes CASSFGGEAFF.

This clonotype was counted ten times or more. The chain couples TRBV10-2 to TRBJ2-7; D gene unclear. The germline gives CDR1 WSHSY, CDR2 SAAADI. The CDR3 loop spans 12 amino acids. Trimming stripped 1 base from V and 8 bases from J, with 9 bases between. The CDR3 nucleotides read TGCGCCAGCAGTGAGTACGTTGAGAAGCAGTACTTC. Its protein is CASSEYVEKQYF.

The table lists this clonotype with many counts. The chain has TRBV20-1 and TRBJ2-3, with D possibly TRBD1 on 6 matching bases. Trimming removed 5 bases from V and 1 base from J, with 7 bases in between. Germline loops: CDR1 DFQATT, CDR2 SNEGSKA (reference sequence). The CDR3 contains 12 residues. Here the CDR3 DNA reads TGCAGTGCTCGGACAGGCACAGATACGCAGTATTTT. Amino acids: CSARTGTDTQYF.